The TCR beta chain under discussion was sequenced for a study of T cell responses to AZD1222 COVID-19 vaccine. Broader study findings: The donor group comprised mostly white British people and more females; the analysis possibly underestimated clonal diversity. It was only after the peak T cell response that any repertoires were sampled.

As for this clone: What it binds is unknown.

Sequencing was performed with immunoSEQ multiplex PCR; in TCRdb, only in-frame clones are kept and a portion is missing. The table lists some 190,000 clones, 88% of them singletons. The sample was peripheral blood, taken on day 0 of AZD1222 vaccination. The receptor comes from an adult in good health.

This CDR3 reads CASSQEKGMGQGRDEQFF. The CDR3 region has the DNA TGCGCCAGCAGCCAAGAAAAAGGAATGGGACAGGGGCGGGATGAGCAGTTCTTC. This chain links TRBV4-1 with TRBJ2-1; 10 bases are a match to TRBD1. There are 18 residues in the CDR3. Germline CDR1 is MGHRA and CDR2 is YSYEKL. After removal of 0 bases from V and 8 bases from J, the junction contained 13 bases not matched to a gene.